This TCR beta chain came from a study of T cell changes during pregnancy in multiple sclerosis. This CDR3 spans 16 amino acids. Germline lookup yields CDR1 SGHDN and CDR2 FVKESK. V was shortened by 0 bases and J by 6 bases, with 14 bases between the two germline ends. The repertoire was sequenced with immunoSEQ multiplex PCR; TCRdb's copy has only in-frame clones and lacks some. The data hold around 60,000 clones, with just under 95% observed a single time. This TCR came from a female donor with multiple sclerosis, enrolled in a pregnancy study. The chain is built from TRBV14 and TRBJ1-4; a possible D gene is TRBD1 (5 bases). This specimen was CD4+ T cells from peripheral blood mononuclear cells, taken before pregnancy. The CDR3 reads CASSQETGLKDEKLFF. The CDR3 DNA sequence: TGTGCCAGCAGCCAAGAGACGGGACTAAAGGATGAAAAACTGTTTTTT. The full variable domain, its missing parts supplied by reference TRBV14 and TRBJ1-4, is EAGVTQFPSHSVIEKGQTVTLRCDPISGHDNLYWYRRVMGKEIKFLLHFVKESKQDESGMPNNRFLAERTGGTYSTLKVQPAELEDSGVYFCASSQETGLKDEKLFFGSGTQLSVL.